This T cell receptor beta chain was sequenced in a study of cytomegalovirus exposure and HLA in healthy donors. Study-wide results and limits: Among TCR beta chains, those listed as cytomegalovirus-associated numbered under 200. In a later analysis, most CMV-associated TCR beta chains appeared HLA-restricted.

Worth noting for this clone: Its antigen is undetermined.

PCR was performed using 60 Vbeta and 13 Jbeta primers. Sequencing used immunoSEQ multiplex PCR; TCRdb keeps in-frame clones, though not all of them. The sample yields some 71,000 clones, 70% seen once. The CDR3 has 15 residues. CDR1 and CDR2 (germline): GTSNPN, SVGIG (reference sequence). Trimming took off 5 bases at V and 2 bases at J, with 16 bases between the two ends. The TCR comes from a woman aged 50 to 60 in good health and CMV-seropositive. The sequencing input was PBMCs. J is TRBJ1-5 and V is TRBV30, with unresolved D. This CDR3 is CAWSERAGRNQPQHF. The CDR3 region has the DNA TGTGCCTGGTCGGAGAGGGCAGGACGCAATCAGCCCCAGCATTTT.